Shown below are 14 T cell receptor beta chains from a single sample sequenced in a study of OX40 agonist ivuxolimab in advanced cancers. Here immunoSEQ multiplex PCR was the method, and the copy in TCRdb shows in-frame clones only, minus some. The sample has tens of thousands of clones, more than 70% seen once. Specimen: CD4+ or CD8+ T cells sorted from blood, collected in a trial of the OX40 agonist ivuxolimab. All receptors come from an adult with an advanced solid tumor such as melanoma, head and neck, liver or kidney cancer.

This chain connects TRBV4-1 to TRBJ1-3; D is unresolved. This CDR3 contains 17 residues. V lost 4 bases and J lost 8, with 24 bases in between. The germline V gene has CDR1 MGHRA and CDR2 YSYEKL. The chain's CDR3 is CASSLSAGFPNWDTIYF. The CDR3 DNA follows: TGCGCCAGCAGCCTTTCCGCCGGGTTCCCAAATTGGGACACCATATATTTT.

The genes are TRBV19 and TRBJ1-2; the match to TRBD1 covers 7 bases. Per germline, CDR1 LNHDA and CDR2 SQIVND (reference sequence). The length of the CDR3 is 13 residues. With 5 bases clipped from V and 10 bases from J, the junction kept 10 bases outside the gene matches. CDR3 in amino acids: CASSPQTGMDYTF. Here the CDR3 DNA reads TGTGCCAGTAGTCCCCAGACAGGGATGGACTACACCTTC.

This clone appeared once. The chain has TRBV7-6 and TRBJ2-7; 7 nucleotides match TRBD1. V was clipped by 5 bases and J by 2 bases; unmatched bases: 6. The CDR3 has 14 residues. CDR1 is SGHVS and CDR2 is FNYEAQ in the germline V gene. CDR3 residues: CASSHGDSTYEQYF. In DNA form, the CDR3 reads TGTGCCAGCAGCCACGGGGACAGCACCTACGAGCAGTACTTC.

The V and J genes are TRBV11-1 and TRBJ1-5; D possibly corresponds to TRBD1 (5 bases). V was trimmed by 1 base and J by 3 bases, leaving 7 bases between them. Germline CDR1 reads SGHAT; CDR2 reads FQDESV (reference sequence). The CDR3 covers 14 residues. The CDR3 loop reads CASSLGGINQPQHF. DNA for the CDR3: TGTGCCAGCAGCTTAGGGGGGATCAATCAGCCCCAGCATTTT.

The chain links TRBV5-5 to TRBJ1-1; no reliable D call. The ends were cut back, 1 base at V and 1 base at J, with 8 bases in the middle. The CDR3 runs 14 residues. Per the germline V gene, CDR1 is SGHKS and CDR2 is YYEKEE (reference sequence). The CDR3 is CASSLLGGNTEAFF. The DNA of the CDR3 is TGTGCCAGCAGCTTGCTTGGAGGGAACACTGAAGCTTTCTTT.

This clone was picked up one time. J is TRBJ1-2 and V is TRBV19; unclear D gene. Germline loops: CDR1 LNHDA, CDR2 SQIVND (reference sequence). CDR3 length: 12 residues. V was trimmed by 6 bases and J by 4 bases, leaving 9 bases between them. CDR3 coding DNA: TGTGCCAGTAGCAGTCTAGGCTATGGCTACACCTTC. Translating gives CASSSLGYGYTF.

The V gene is TRBV7-8, the J gene TRBJ2-5; 7 bases line up with TRBD2. The J call could be wrong; TRBJ2-7 is a better fit for the DNA end. This CDR3 has 16 residues. Germline V lookup: CDR1 SGHVS, CDR2 FQNEAQ. CDR3 nucleotides: TGTGCCAGCAGTCCCCTGGCCAGCGGGAACTCCTACGAGCAGTACTTC. Protein sequence: CASSPLASGNSYEQYF.

V gene TRBV19 combines with J gene TRBJ1-1; D call uncertain. Germline values: CDR1 LNHDA, CDR2 SQIVND (reference sequence). Trimming shortened V by 5 bases and J by 8 bases, and 12 bases separated the two germline ends. The CDR3 consists of 12 residues. The CDR3 is CASSFQGAEAFF. The DNA of the CDR3 is TGTGCCAGTAGTTTCCAAGGAGCCGAAGCTTTCTTT.

As DNA, the CDR3 is TGCGCCAGCAGCGGGACGGACTTAGCCAAAAACATTCAGTACTTC. It encodes CASSGTDLAKNIQYF. The J gene is TRBJ2-4, the V gene TRBV5-1, with D possibly called TRBD1 or TRBD2 (5 bases each). Trimming removed 4 bases at V and 0 bases at J, with 11 bases between. The germline V gene has CDR1 SGHRS and CDR2 YFSETQ. The CDR3 runs to 15 residues.

The V and J genes are TRBV6-1 and TRBJ2-5; D not certain. V lost 5 bases and J 0 bases, leaving 10 bases between the germline ends. Germline loops: CDR1 MNHNS, CDR2 SASEGT. The length of the CDR3 is 14 residues. The CDR3 DNA reads TGTGCCAGCAGTTTATCGGTGCACCAAGAGACCCAGTACTTC. Amino acid sequence: CASSLSVHQETQYF.

A few counts support this clone. This chain connects TRBV16 to TRBJ1-5; no firm D call. The CDR3 length is 13 residues. V lost 2 bases and J lost 3, with 5 bases in between. Germline V gene data show CDR1 as KGHSY and CDR2 as FQNENV. CDR3 DNA: TGTGCCAGCAGCCAAGGCCTCAATCAGCCCCAGCATTTT. Its translation is CASSQGLNQPQHF.

The CDR3: CSAPREYGYTF. CDR3 DNA sequence: TGCAGTGCTCCCAGGGAATATGGCTACACCTTC. This sequence joins TRBV20-1 and TRBJ1-2; TRBD1 might be the D (5 bases). This CDR3 is built from 11 residues. Germline CDR1 is DFQATT and CDR2 is SNEGSKA (reference sequence). Trimming cost V 5 bases and J 5 bases, with 9 bases left between them.

This rearrangement joins TRBV7-7 to TRBJ2-5, with 11 bases lining up with TRBD1. The better agreement between TRBJ2-7 and the DNA end casts doubt on the J call. Germline V gives CDR1 SSHAT, CDR2 FNYEAQ (reference sequence). The CDR3 runs 14 residues. The CDR3 coding sequence is TGTGCCAGCAGTTCCGGGACAGGGGGCTACGAGCAGTACTTC. Translated, it gives CASSSGTGGYEQYF.

The sample holds one count of this clone. J is TRBJ2-7 and V is TRBV11-1; D unresolved. V was clipped by 3 bases and J by 5 bases, with 8 bases between them. The CDR3 is made up of 12 amino acids. Per germline, CDR1 SGHAT and CDR2 FQDESV (reference sequence). CDR3 nucleotide sequence: TGTGCCAGCAGCTTGGGTGTACACGAGCAGTACTTC. This encodes CASSLGVHEQYF. Looking up the rest from reference TRBV11-1 and TRBJ2-7 gives the full variable domain: EAEVAQSPRYKITEKSQAVAFWCDPISGHATLYWYRQILGQGPELLVQFQDESVVDDSQLPKDRFSAERLKGVDSTLKIQPAELGDSAMYLCASSLGVHEQYFGPGTRLTVT.